The 23 T cell receptor beta chains below were found in one sample sequenced in a study of PD-1 and CTLA-4 blockade in melanoma (dated by TCRdb to about 2021). The library was generated by the immunoSEQ multiplex PCR assay. This is the immuneACCESS table as TCRdb keeps it, with only in-frame sequences that have V and J called. A part of the clones is gone; compared with another copy, unresolved V genes explain less than half, and the rest is unexplained. The sample table records almost 30,000 clones; approximately 91% of these occur just once. Over 6.5% of the sample belongs to the ten largest clones. The sequencing used CD8+ T cells from peripheral blood, collected before anti-PD-1 treatment. The origin of the receptors is a human donor with melanoma.

The chain joins TRBV27 to TRBJ2-3; D gene uncertain. This CDR3 is built from 13 residues. V was pared by 4 bases and J by 4 bases, with 9 bases between. Germline lookup yields CDR1 MNHEY and CDR2 SMNVEV (reference sequence). The CDR3 sequence: CASSYLGADTQYF. The CDR3 bases are TGTGCCAGCAGTTATCTCGGCGCAGATACGCAGTATTTT.

This sequence joins TRBV10-1 and TRBJ1-1; D is unresolved. V was clipped by 2 bases and J by 0 bases, with 7 bases between them. Germline CDR1 and CDR2: WNHNN and SYGVQD (reference sequence). The length of the CDR3 is 14 residues. The CDR3 region has the DNA TGCGCCAGCAGTGAGGACATCTTGAACACTGAAGCTTTCTTT. Its protein product is CASSEDILNTEAFF.

The count of this clone is one. The chain links TRBV2 to TRBJ2-3, with TRBD1 identical over 11 bases. Germline loops: CDR1 SNHLY, CDR2 FYNNEI. Losses at the gene ends were 8 bases for V and 4 bases for J; bases not matched to a gene: 2. This CDR3 is 13 amino acids long. The CDR3 protein is CASSGQGADTQYF. The CDR3 nucleotides are TGTGCCAGCTCGGGACAGGGGGCAGATACGCAGTATTTT. Supplemented by reference TRBV2 and TRBJ2-3, the full variable domain reads EPEVTQTPSHQVTQMGQEVILRCVPISNHLYFYWYRQILGQKVEFLVSFYNNEISEKSEIFDDQFSVERPDGSNFTLKIRSTKLEDSAMYFCASSGQGADTQYFGPGTRLTVL.

This chain joins TRBV4-2 and TRBJ1-3, with unresolved D. The V end was cut by 4 bases, the J end by 1 base, with 11 bases between. The V gene's germline CDR1 is LGHNA and CDR2 YNFKEQ. The CDR3 has 15 amino acids. CDR3 sequence reads: CASSPLFSSGNTIYF. The CDR3 DNA follows: TGTGCCAGCAGCCCTCTTTTTAGTTCTGGAAACACCATATATTTT.

CDR3 DNA: TGCGCCAGCAGCTTGGGCCAAGAGACCCAGTACTTC. It translates to CASSLGQETQYF. The chain uses TRBV5-1 and TRBJ2-5; D is unresolved. V gave up 0 bases and J gave up 1 base, with 1 base separating them. The V gene's germline CDR1 is SGHRS and CDR2 YFSETQ. The CDR3 length is 12 residues.

DNA of the CDR3: TGTGCCAGCAGTCCGGGACAGAACTATGGCTACACCTTC. Protein sequence: CASSPGQNYGYTF. The chain combines TRBV27 with TRBJ1-2, with 7 bases identical to TRBD1. Germline-derived CDR1 and CDR2 are MNHEY and SMNVEV (reference sequence). The CDR3 length is 13 residues. Losses at the gene ends were 5 bases for V and 2 bases for J; bases not matched to a gene: 2.

This chain uses TRBV7-9 with TRBJ1-1; D not certain. The ends were cut back, 3 bases at V and 5 bases at J, with 10 bases in the middle. In germline, CDR1 is SEHNR, CDR2 FQNEAQ (reference sequence). The CDR3 loop spans 13 amino acids. CDR3 coding DNA: TGTGCCAGCAGCTTGCCTGGGAAGACTGAAGCTTTCTTT. It yields the protein CASSLPGKTEAFF.

The chain uses TRBV27 and TRBJ2-2; TRBD2 aligns across 7 bases. V lost 9 bases to trimming and J lost 0 bases; unmatched junction nucleotides: 7. Per the germline V gene, CDR1 is MNHEY and CDR2 is SMNVEV (reference sequence). This CDR3 comprises 15 residues. The CDR3 bases are TGTGCCAGTTCTTTAGCGGGCTCGAACACCGGGGAGCTGTTTTTT. It specifies CASSLAGSNTGELFF.

The chain couples TRBV29-1 to TRBJ2-1, with D perhaps TRBD1 (6 bases). With 6 bases removed from V and 3 bases from J, the gap between germline ends came to 18 bases. Germline V lookup: CDR1 SQVTM, CDR2 ANQGSEA. The CDR3 sequence is 15 residues long. The CDR3 spells CSVLNRDTDYNEQFF. CDR3 in DNA: TGCAGCGTGCTCAACCGGGACACTGACTACAATGAGCAGTTCTTC.

The chain couples TRBV7-9 to TRBJ2-1; D might be TRBD2 (6 bases). The CDR3 runs to 14 residues. V gave up 5 bases and J gave up 10 bases, with 18 bases separating them. Looked up from germline, CDR1 is SEHNR and CDR2 is FQNEAQ (reference sequence). In DNA, the CDR3 is TGTGCCAGCAGCCCCTTAGCGGCACAAAAAGAGCAGTTCTTC. As protein: CASSPLAAQKEQFF.

This clone came up once. The chain employs TRBV6-5 and TRBJ2-5; TRBD1 agrees at 7 bases. The CDR3 loop spans 14 amino acids. The V and J ends lost 4 bases and 1 base, in that order; junction bases with no gene match: 3. CDR1 is MNHEY, CDR2 SVGAGI, per germline. CDR3 nucleotides: TGTGCCAGCAGTTCAGGGGGTTCCCAAGAGACCCAGTACTTC. As protein: CASSSGGSQETQYF.

The chain recombines TRBV6-1 with TRBJ1-5; no firm D call. Germline V gene lookup returns CDR1 MNHNS and CDR2 SASEGT. The CDR3 is made up of 14 amino acids. The V end was cut by 3 bases, the J end by 3 bases, with 9 bases between. CDR3 bases: TGTGCCAGCAGTGAGTTGGGTGACAATCAGCCCCAGCATTTT. Amino acid sequence: CASSELGDNQPQHF.

The gene calls are TRBV7-8 and TRBJ2-1; D is perhaps TRBD1 (6 bases). The V gene lost 0 bases and the J gene lost 9 bases, with 9 bases spanning the gap. This CDR3 is built from 13 residues. From germline, CDR1 is SGHVS and CDR2 FQNEAQ. The CDR3 reads CASSLAQGFEQFF. The CDR3 region has the DNA TGTGCCAGCAGCTTAGCCCAGGGGTTTGAGCAGTTCTTC.

The genes are TRBV30 and TRBJ2-1; 7 bases line up with TRBD2. Germline V gives CDR1 GTSNPN, CDR2 SVGIG (reference sequence). This CDR3 is built from 14 residues. The junction had 10 bases not matched to a gene; V was cut back by 3 bases and J by 8 bases. The CDR3 DNA is TGTGCCTGGAGCTCGGGCGGGAGTGGGGATGAGCAGTTCTTC. Translated, it gives CAWSSGGSGDEQFF.

This sequence joins TRBV30 and TRBJ1-1; a possible D gene is TRBD1 (5 bases). The germline V gene encodes CDR1 GTSNPN and CDR2 SVGIG (reference sequence). This CDR3 comprises 14 residues. V was clipped by 1 base and J by 1 base, with 10 bases between them. The CDR3 loop is CAWSEGWTNTEAFF. The DNA of the CDR3 is TGTGCCTGGAGTGAGGGGTGGACGAACACTGAAGCTTTCTTT.

The chain employs TRBV27 and TRBJ2-1; the D gene is possibly TRBD1 (5 bases). CDR1 and CDR2 (germline): MNHEY, SMNVEV (reference sequence). V was shortened by 5 bases and J by 0 bases, with 8 bases between the two germline ends. This CDR3 region has 14 residues. This CDR3 reads CASSHRSSYNEQFF. In nucleotides, the CDR3 is TGTGCCAGCAGTCACAGGAGCTCCTACAATGAGCAGTTCTTC.

A single count supports this clone. The V gene is TRBV24-1, the J gene TRBJ2-7, with TRBD2 matching 9 bases. In germline, CDR1 is KGHDR, CDR2 SFDVKD. J lost 6 bases, V lost 5 bases, and 7 bases had no gene match. The CDR3 loop spans 14 amino acids. CDR3 bases: TGTGCCACCAGTGGGACTAGCGTTGAGGGCGAGCAGTACTTC. It translates to CATSGTSVEGEQYF.

The chain uses TRBV11-2 and TRBJ1-5; D is unclear. V lost 6 bases to trimming and J lost 0 bases, with 12 bases between them. CDR1 is SGHAT, CDR2 FQNNGV, per germline. This CDR3 region has 15 residues. The chain's CDR3 is CASRKEANSNQPQHF. CDR3 nucleotide sequence: TGTGCCAGCAGAAAGGAGGCGAATAGCAATCAGCCCCAGCATTTT.

This clone was seen only once. V gene TRBV11-1 combines with J gene TRBJ1-1, with D possibly matching TRBD1 (5 bases). CDR3 length: 15 residues. CDR1 and CDR2 from the germline V gene are SGHAT and FQDESV (reference sequence). V was shortened by 5 bases and J by 3 bases, with 16 bases between the two germline ends. DNA for the CDR3: TGTGCCAGCAGCCCGGAGGGCAGGGCGGACACTGAAGCTTTCTTT. Amino acid sequence: CASSPEGRADTEAFF.

This sequence joins TRBV4-1 and TRBJ1-4, with D uncertain. Per the germline V gene, CDR1 is MGHRA and CDR2 is YSYEKL. The ends were cut back, 3 bases at V and 3 bases at J, with 11 bases in the middle. This CDR3 is 15 amino acids long. In DNA form, the CDR3 reads TGCGCCAGCAGCCAGGAGGTTATGGCTAATGAAAAACTGTTTTTT. Translated: CASSQEVMANEKLFF.

The gene calls are TRBV7-9 and TRBJ2-7; TRBD1 matches at 7 bases. Germline CDR1 is SEHNR and CDR2 is FQNEAQ (reference sequence). Germline trimming cut 4 bases from V and 4 bases from J; bases unmatched to any gene: 10. The CDR3 is 15 amino acids. The CDR3 bases are TGTGCCAGCAGCTCAACCACAGGGGACGGGTACGAGCAGTACTTC. As protein: CASSSTTGDGYEQYF. The whole variable domain, remainder taken from reference TRBV7-9 and TRBJ2-7, is DTGVSQNPRHKITKRGQNVTFRCDPISEHNRLYWYRQTLGQGPEFLTYFQNEAQLEKSRLLSDRFSAERPKGSFSTLEIQRTEQGDSAMYLCASSSTTGDGYEQYFGPGTRLTVT.

The sample holds one count of this clone. The CDR3 is CATQGSEAFF. DNA of the CDR3: TGTGCCACTCAGGGTTCTGAAGCTTTCTTT. V usage is TRBV19 and J usage is TRBJ1-1, with TRBD1 as a possible D gene (5 bases). Trimming took 10 bases from V and 6 from J, leaving 9 bases between them. The germline V gene has CDR1 LNHDA and CDR2 SQIVND (reference sequence). The CDR3 loop spans 10 amino acids.

The gene calls are TRBV4-2 and TRBJ2-2; D not certain. V lost 1 base and J 11 bases, leaving 17 bases between the germline ends. CDR3 size: 15 residues. Per the germline V gene, CDR1 is LGHNA and CDR2 is YNFKEQ. In DNA, the CDR3 is TGTGCCAGCAGCCAAGCGTTTTCGGAGAGTAGTGAGCTGTTTTTT. It encodes CASSQAFSESSELFF.